This TCR beta chain was identified in a study of cytotoxic CD8 clonotypes in ibrutinib-treated CLL. Regarding the study as a whole: Baseline values of clonality outstripped age-matched healthy donors and followed circulating CD8+ T-cell counts.

A note on this clone: Antigen: not known.

The CDR3 is made up of 14 amino acids. Germline lookup yields CDR1 SGHTA and CDR2 FQGNSA. With 3 bases removed from V and 0 bases from J, the gap between germline ends came to 9 bases. The method was immunoSEQ multiplex PCR; TCRdb's version includes in-frame clones alone and lacks a portion of them. The table includes around 300,000 clones, around four fifths detected once. V is TRBV7-2 and J is TRBJ2-7, with D unresolved. Sequenced here: PBMCs, sampled before ibrutinib treatment. This receptor was obtained from a human donor with chronic lymphocytic leukemia. CDR3 loop: CASSFGPSSYEQYF. As DNA, the CDR3 is TGTGCCAGCAGCTTCGGTCCGAGCTCCTACGAGCAGTACTTC. Variable domain in full (rest from reference TRBV7-2 and TRBJ2-7): GAGVSQSPSNKVTEKGKDVELRCDPISGHTALYWYRQSLGQGLEFLIYFQGNSAPDKSGLPSDRFSAERTGGSVSTLTIQRTQQEDSAVYLCASSFGPSSYEQYFGPGTRLTVT.